The 15 T cell receptor beta chains in this list originate from one sample, sequenced in a study of blood T cell repertoires in COVID-19. Clones were sequenced by immunoSEQ multiplex PCR, and TCRdb holds only the in-frame ones, with some missing. The table has fewer than 200,000 clones, approximately 85% seen once. Sequencing used PBMCs or T cells enriched from blood (not recorded which). These receptors originate from a woman aged 18-29 years who had recovered from COVID-19.

This clone appeared once. The rearrangement uses TRBV19 and TRBJ2-7; D gene unclear. The V end lost 5 bases, the J end lost 6 bases, and 14 bases lay between the germline ends. This CDR3 has 13 residues. Germline assignment: CDR1 LNHDA and CDR2 SQIVND (reference sequence). The CDR3 is CASSPTNLAEQYF. CDR3 in DNA: TGTGCCAGTAGTCCAACTAACCTGGCCGAGCAGTACTTC.

The CDR3, as DNA: TGTGCCAGCAGGCGAGGACAGGTCCCCTACTATGGCTACACCTTC. Its protein is CASRRGQVPYYGYTF. V usage is TRBV6-5 and J usage is TRBJ1-2; 7 bases map to TRBD1. Trimming cost V 6 bases and J 3 bases; bases outside gene matches: 10. The CDR3 contains 15 residues. Germline V lookup: CDR1 MNHEY, CDR2 SVGAGI.

This clone has only one observation. The chain joins TRBV19 to TRBJ2-1, with D maybe TRBD1 (5 bases). The CDR3 has 10 amino acids. The V end was cut by 5 bases, the J end by 9 bases, with 5 bases between. Germline CDR1 reads LNHDA; CDR2 reads SQIVND (reference sequence). CDR3 nucleotides: TGTGCCAGTAGTCAGGGTGAGCAGTTCTTC. Encoded protein: CASSQGEQFF.

The chain is built from TRBV9 and TRBJ1-1; D may be TRBD1 (6 bases). With 0 bases removed from V and 0 bases from J, the gap between germline ends came to 6 bases. This CDR3 comprises 14 residues. Germline assignment: CDR1 SGDLS and CDR2 YYNGEE. CDR3 coding DNA: TGTGCCAGCAGCGTAGGGGACATGAACACTGAAGCTTTCTTT. Amino acids: CASSVGDMNTEAFF.

The rearrangement links TRBV15 to TRBJ1-1, with a possible D match to TRBD1 (6 bases). With 3 bases removed from V and 2 bases from J, the gap between germline ends came to 28 bases. From germline, CDR1 is LNHNV and CDR2 YYDKDF (reference sequence). The CDR3 totals 20 residues. The DNA of the CDR3 is TGTGCCACCAGCAGGGGGAGCAATGACAGGCCATCCGGAGGAAACACTGAAGCTTTCTTT. It is translated as CATSRGSNDRPSGGNTEAFF. Full variable domain (outside the CDR3, taken from reference TRBV15 and TRBJ1-1): DAMVIQNPRYQVTQFGKPVTLSCSQTLNHNVMYWYQQKSSQAPKLLFHYYDKDFNNEADTPDNFQSRRPNTSFCFLDIRSPGLGDTAMYLCATSRGSNDRPSGGNTEAFFGQGTRLTVV.

The gene calls are TRBV19 and TRBJ1-5; weak D call: TRBD1 (5 bases). The V and J ends lost 9 bases and 3 bases respectively, with 9 bases between them. The germline CDR1 and CDR2 sequences are LNHDA and SQIVND (reference sequence). The CDR3 has 12 residues. The CDR3 spells CASRQTNQPQHF. Written as DNA, the CDR3 is TGTGCCAGCAGACAGACCAATCAGCCCCAGCATTTT.

This clone showed up many times. The V gene is TRBV29-1, the J gene TRBJ1-3; D may be TRBD1 (6 bases). CDR3 size: 13 residues. V gave up 5 bases and J gave up 4 bases, with 12 bases separating them. The V gene's germline CDR1 is SQVTM and CDR2 ANQGSEA. CDR3 nucleotides: TGCAGCGTTTGGACAGCTGCCGGAAACACCATATATTTT. This encodes CSVWTAAGNTIYF.

V and J are TRBV9 and TRBJ1-2; D gene unclear. This CDR3 comprises 14 residues. Germline lookup yields CDR1 SGDLS and CDR2 YYNGEE. With 5 bases removed from V and 3 bases from J, the gap between germline ends came to 14 bases. The CDR3 DNA is TGTGCCAGCAGTCTACTGGAGTTTGACTATGGCTACACCTTC. Its protein product is CASSLLEFDYGYTF. Combining the CDR3 with reference TRBV9 and TRBJ1-2 gives the whole variable domain DSGVTQTPKHLITATGQRVTLRCSPRSGDLSVYWYQQSLDQGLQFLIQYYNGEERAKGNILERFSAQQFPDLHSELNLSSLELGDSALYFCASSLLEFDYGYTFGSGTRLTVV.

This rearrangement joins TRBV18 to TRBJ1-5; 7 bases agree with TRBD1. With V trimmed by 6 bases and J by 6 bases, 8 bases remained unmatched. In germline, CDR1 is KGHSH, CDR2 LQKENI. The CDR3 is 14 amino acids. CDR3 residues: CASSLQGSFQPQHF. CDR3 nucleotide sequence: TGTGCCAGCTCCTTACAGGGGTCCTTTCAGCCCCAGCATTTT.

V gene TRBV18 combines with J gene TRBJ1-4; D possibly corresponds to TRBD1 (5 bases). The CDR3 loop spans 15 amino acids. Germline CDR1 KGHSH, CDR2 LQKENI. Trimming removed 6 bases at V and 8 bases at J, with 19 bases between. In nucleotides, the CDR3 is TGTGCCAGCTCGCTCGCCGGGGGGGAGCAAGAAAAACTGTTTTTT. Protein sequence: CASSLAGGEQEKLFF.

The chain joins TRBV28 to TRBJ2-7, with D perhaps TRBD2 (5 bases). Germline V gene lookup returns CDR1 MDHEN and CDR2 SYDVKM. This CDR3 is built from 15 residues. The V and J ends lost 5 bases and 1 base respectively, with 15 bases between them. CDR3 protein: CASSTPRGFSYEQYF. CDR3 DNA sequence: TGTGCCAGCAGTACCCCCCGAGGGTTTTCCTACGAGCAGTACTTC.

V and J are TRBV27 and TRBJ1-2, with a possible D match to TRBD1 (5 bases). Trimming removed 6 bases from V and 5 bases from J, with 16 bases in between. The CDR3 spans 14 residues. Germline CDR1 is MNHEY and CDR2 is SMNVEV (reference sequence). CDR3: CASRRAGIGYGYTF. The CDR3 DNA follows: TGTGCCAGCAGGCGAGCAGGGATAGGGTATGGCTACACCTTC.

The chain is built from TRBV6-1 and TRBJ1-6; TRBD1 might be the D (6 bases). The CDR3 totals 14 residues. The V gene lost 5 bases and the J gene lost 7 bases, with 12 bases spanning the gap. Germline CDR1 reads MNHNS; CDR2 reads SASEGT. The DNA for the CDR3 is TGTGCCAGCAGTCACGGACAGACAAATTCACCCCTCCACTTT. Translating gives CASSHGQTNSPLHF.

The rearrangement links TRBV30 to TRBJ1-4; 10 nucleotides agree with TRBD1. The CDR3 has 16 amino acids. CDR1 is GTSNPN and CDR2 is SVGIG in the germline V gene (reference sequence). The junction had 2 bases not matched to a gene; V was cut back by 1 base and J by 0 bases. The CDR3 nucleotides read TGTGCCTGGAGTGCCGGGACAGGGGCAACTAATGAAAAACTGTTTTTT. Protein sequence: CAWSAGTGATNEKLFF.

This chain uses TRBV6-1 with TRBJ1-2; D possibly corresponds to TRBD1 (6 bases). Trimming pared 4 bases from V and 0 bases from J, leaving 12 bases between. Germline CDR1 and CDR2: MNHNS and SASEGT. The CDR3 has 15 amino acids. The CDR3 DNA reads TGTGCCAGCAGTGCCACGACAGGATCTAACTATGGCTACACCTTC. Translating gives CASSATTGSNYGYTF.